The entry below describes one T cell receptor beta chain. Its matching antigen is unknown. This CDR3 is built from 15 residues. Germline V CDR1 and CDR2: DFQATT, SNEGSKA (reference sequence). V was clipped by 3 bases and J by 2 bases, with 14 bases between them. The authors ran a second PCR of roughly 6 to 12 cycles using a sample-barcoded 5' primer and a J-beta primer mix. TCRdb processed the 5' RACE reads anew with MiXCR; each CDR3 protein has one entry. This sample carries 1.4 million to 1.5 million distinct CDR3 sequences, 35% to 45% of them seen once, and the ten largest clones take roughly 8.2%. This sample was included in a study of blood T cells in healthy people across ages. Study-wide results and caveats: Observed TCR beta diversity per million T cells went down as age went up. This fall followed a roughly linear course with age.

The receptor was derived from a woman younger than 30 in good health. V and J are TRBV20-1 and TRBJ2-1, with a weak D call TRBD2 (6 bases). The source material was blood. CDR3 amino acids: CSASYGSITYNEQFF. The CDR3 nucleotides read TGCAGTGCTAGCTACGGGAGTATCACCTACAATGAGCAGTTCTTC.